This T cell receptor (beta chain) was captured in a study of T cell repertoires in ileal Crohn's disease. Study details: Surgery for a complication: stricturing in around 60%, penetrating in 39%.

Regarding this clone: Its antigen is not identified.

Notes on the study in general: Endoscopy was done a median approximately 7 months after surgery. Compared with CD4 T cells, sorted CD8 cells carried more expanded clones.

Here immunoSEQ multiplex PCR was the method, and the copy in TCRdb shows in-frame clones only, minus some. The table lists fewer than 13,000 clones, more than 80% of them singletons. Time point specified: neoterminal ileum biopsy at postoperative endoscopy, about 6 months after surgery. Eligibility required adulthood, ileal or ileocolonic Crohn's disease and indicated ileocolonic resection. The sequence derives from an adult with Crohn's disease. Sequenced: ileal tissue.

The CDR3 loop reads CSVGGATNQPQHF. The CDR3, as DNA: TGCAGCGTGGGCGGGGCCACGAATCAGCCCCAGCATTTT. The J gene is TRBJ1-5, the V gene TRBV29-1; D may be TRBD1 (5 bases). The CDR3 is made up of 13 amino acids. V was pared by 6 bases and J by 4 bases, with 13 bases between. CDR1 SQVTM and CDR2 ANQGSEA come from the germline V gene.